This section outlines one TCR beta chain sequence together with its context. This entry belongs to a study of Graves' ophthalmopathy and Graves' hyperthyroidism. Trimming stripped 6 bases from V and 0 bases from J, with 12 bases between. The CDR3 contains 14 residues. From germline, CDR1 is LGHNT and CDR2 FRNRAP. Amplification targeted the TCR beta CDR3 regions, with RNA transcripts as the source material. HTBI primers were employed in first-round RT-PCR, then a second-round multiplex PCR followed. From the multiplex PCR reads, TCRdb called clonotypes with MiXCR, one entry per CDR3 protein. The sample lists 350,000 to 450,000 distinct CDR3 sequences, 18% occurring once.

The chain uses TRBV12-5 and TRBJ2-7; D uncertain. Sequences were obtained from peripheral blood. This TCR was recovered from a young woman with Graves' ophthalmopathy. The CDR3 DNA is TGTGCTAGTGGCCCGGACCTGAGCTCCTACGAGCAGTACTTC. Protein product: CASGPDLSSYEQYF.